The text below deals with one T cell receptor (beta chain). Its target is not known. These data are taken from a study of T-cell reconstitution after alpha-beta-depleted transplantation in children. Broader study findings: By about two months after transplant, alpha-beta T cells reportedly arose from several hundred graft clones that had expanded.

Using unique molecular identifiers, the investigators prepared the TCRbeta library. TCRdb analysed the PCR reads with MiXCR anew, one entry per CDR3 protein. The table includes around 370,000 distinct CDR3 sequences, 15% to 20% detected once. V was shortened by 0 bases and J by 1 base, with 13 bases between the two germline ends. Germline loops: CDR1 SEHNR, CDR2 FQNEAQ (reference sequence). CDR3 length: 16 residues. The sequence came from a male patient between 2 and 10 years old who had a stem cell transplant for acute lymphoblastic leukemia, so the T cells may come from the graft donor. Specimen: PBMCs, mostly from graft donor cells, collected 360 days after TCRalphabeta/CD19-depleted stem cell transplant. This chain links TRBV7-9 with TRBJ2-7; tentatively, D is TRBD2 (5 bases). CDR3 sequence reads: CASSLADLLVSYEQYF. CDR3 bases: TGTGCCAGCAGCTTAGCGGATTTACTAGTTTCCTACGAGCAGTACTTC.